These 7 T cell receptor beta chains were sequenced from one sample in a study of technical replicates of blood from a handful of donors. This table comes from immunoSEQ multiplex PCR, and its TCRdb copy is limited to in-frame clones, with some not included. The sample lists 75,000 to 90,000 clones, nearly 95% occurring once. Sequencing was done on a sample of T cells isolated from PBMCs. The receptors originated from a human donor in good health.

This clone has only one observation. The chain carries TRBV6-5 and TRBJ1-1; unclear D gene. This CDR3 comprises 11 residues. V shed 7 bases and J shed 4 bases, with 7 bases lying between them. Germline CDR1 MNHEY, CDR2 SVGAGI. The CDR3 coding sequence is TGTGCCAGCACCGAGGGCACTGAAGCTTTCTTT. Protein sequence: CASTEGTEAFF.

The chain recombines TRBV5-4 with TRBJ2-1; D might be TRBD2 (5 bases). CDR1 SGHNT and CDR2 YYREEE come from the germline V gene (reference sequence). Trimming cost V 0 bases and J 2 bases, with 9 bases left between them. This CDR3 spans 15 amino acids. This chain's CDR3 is CASSLARAAYNEQFF. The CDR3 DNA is TGTGCCAGCAGCTTGGCGCGGGCAGCCTACAATGAGCAGTTCTTC.

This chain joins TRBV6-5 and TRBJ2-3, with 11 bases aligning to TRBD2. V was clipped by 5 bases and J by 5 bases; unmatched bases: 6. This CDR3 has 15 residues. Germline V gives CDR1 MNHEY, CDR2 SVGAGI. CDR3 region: CASSQKGTSGDTQYF. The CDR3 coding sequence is TGTGCCAGCAGTCAGAAAGGGACTAGCGGAGATACGCAGTATTTT.

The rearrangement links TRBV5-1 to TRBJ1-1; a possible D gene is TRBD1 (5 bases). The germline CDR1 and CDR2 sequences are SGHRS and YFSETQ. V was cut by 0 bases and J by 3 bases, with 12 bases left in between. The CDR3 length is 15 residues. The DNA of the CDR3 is TGCGCCAGCAGCTTGGTCGGGGGTATGGACACTGAAGCTTTCTTT. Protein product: CASSLVGGMDTEAFF.

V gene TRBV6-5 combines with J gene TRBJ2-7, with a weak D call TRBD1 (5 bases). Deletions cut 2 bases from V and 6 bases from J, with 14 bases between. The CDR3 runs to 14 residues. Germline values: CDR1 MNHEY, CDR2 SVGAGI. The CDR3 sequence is CASSYASGYGEQYF. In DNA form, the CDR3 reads TGTGCCAGCAGTTACGCCTCAGGGTATGGCGAGCAGTACTTC.

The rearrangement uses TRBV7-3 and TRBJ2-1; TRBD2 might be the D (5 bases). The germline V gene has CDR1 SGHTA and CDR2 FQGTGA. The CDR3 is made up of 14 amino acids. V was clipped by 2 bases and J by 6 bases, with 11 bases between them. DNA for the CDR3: TGTGCCAGCAGCTTAGACGGGGTGACCAATGAGCAGTTCTTC. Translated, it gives CASSLDGVTNEQFF.

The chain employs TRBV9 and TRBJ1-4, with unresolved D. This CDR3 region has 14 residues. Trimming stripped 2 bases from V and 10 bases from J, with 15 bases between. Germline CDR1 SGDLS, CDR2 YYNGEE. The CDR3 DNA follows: TGTGCCAGCAGCGTGACCGGTGTTGAGCGAAAACTGTTTTTT. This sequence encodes CASSVTGVERKLFF.